This T cell receptor (beta chain) was recovered during a study of blood T cells in healthy people across ages. Together with a sample-barcoded 5' primer, a J-beta primer mix was included in a second PCR lasting roughly 6 to 12 cycles. TCRdb re-called the 5' RACE reads through MiXCR, storing one row per CDR3 protein. The sample has just over 800,000 distinct CDR3 sequences, around 62% seen once; the top ten hold 25% to 30%. Remarks on this clonotype: Its antigen is currently unknown.

Each sample provided at least 5 micrograms of extracted total RNA. Study-level findings and limits: Researchers judged that diversity estimates from one million T cells fell short of true values.

This TCR was recovered from a man aged 30 to 39 in good health. Sequencing was performed on blood.

The CDR3 here is CASSFGENLHF. The CDR3, as DNA: TGTGCCAGCAGCTTTGGGGAGAACCTCCACTTT. The chain is built from TRBV7-2 and TRBJ1-6; no reliable D call. The CDR3 extends over 11 amino acids. Germline CDR1 and CDR2: SGHTA and FQGNSA. Trimming left V 3 bases short and J 15 bases short, with 9 bases between.